The 16 T cell receptor beta chains given below trace back to one sample, sequenced in a study of beta chain features in type 1 diabetes. The investigators reverse transcribed all of the isolated RNA, so they sequenced expressed TCRB transcripts. Method: immunoSEQ multiplex PCR; TCRdb's copy keeps in-frame clones and lacks some. The data show some 300,000 clones, 8% seen once. Specimen: central memory CD4+ T cells from blood. The source of these receptors is a woman younger than 30 in good health.

This chain connects TRBV5-1 to TRBJ2-1; D might be TRBD1 or TRBD2, each matching 6 bases. CDR3 length: 15 amino acids. V shed 5 bases and J shed 1 base, with 13 bases lying between them. Germline values: CDR1 SGHRS, CDR2 YFSETQ. In nucleotides, the CDR3 is TGCGCCAGCAGTCGGGGGCGCGGGTCCTACAATGAGCAGTTCTTC. Translation gives CASSRGRGSYNEQFF.

This clone was seen a few times. The V and J genes are TRBV7-2 and TRBJ1-2; D uncertain. Germline-derived CDR1 and CDR2 are SGHTA and FQGNSA. This CDR3 is 14 amino acids long. The V gene lost 3 bases and the J gene lost 8 bases, with 16 bases spanning the gap. The CDR3 coding sequence is TGTGCCAGCAGCTTTACCTCAGCCTCTAGGGGCTACACCTTC. Residues: CASSFTSASRGYTF.

The chain recombines TRBV5-1 with TRBJ2-1; D might be TRBD1 (6 bases). There are 15 residues in the CDR3. CDR1 and CDR2 from the germline V gene are SGHRS and YFSETQ. V shed 2 bases and J shed 1 base, with 10 bases lying between them. As DNA, the CDR3 is TGCGCCAGCAGCTTAAGCACAGGGTCCTACAATGAGCAGTTCTTC. Its protein product is CASSLSTGSYNEQFF.

The chain is built from TRBV5-1 and TRBJ2-7; TRBD2 is a possible D gene (5 bases). V was trimmed by 1 base and J by 7 bases, leaving 12 bases between them. From germline, CDR1 is SGHRS and CDR2 YFSETQ. The CDR3 sequence is 13 residues long. CDR3 sequence reads: CASSLYPGEEQYV. In nucleotides, the CDR3 is TGCGCCAGCAGCTTGTACCCCGGGGAGGAGCAGTACGTC.

This clone has only a few counts. Written as DNA, the CDR3 is TGCGCCAGCAGCCAAGAGATAGGTGAAGAGACCCAGTACTTC. Its protein product is CASSQEIGEETQYF. The V call is TRBV4-3, the J call TRBJ2-5; D is unclear. V lost 0 bases to trimming and J lost 3 bases, with 8 bases between them. This CDR3 is 14 amino acids long. Looked up from germline, CDR1 is LGHNA and CDR2 is YSLEER.

The V gene is TRBV7-2, the J gene TRBJ1-1; D is unclear. The germline gives CDR1 SGHTA, CDR2 FQGNSA. CDR3 size: 14 residues. Trimming cost V 3 bases and J 1 base, with 9 bases left between them. CDR3 DNA sequence: TGTGCCAGCAGCTTGATGGGTGGGAACACTGAAGCTTTCTTT. This gives the protein CASSLMGGNTEAFF. Together with reference TRBV7-2 and TRBJ1-1, the CDR3 gives the full variable domain: GAGVSQSPSNKVTEKGKDVELRCDPISGHTALYWYRQSLGQGLEFLIYFQGNSAPDKSGLPSDRFSAERTGGSVSTLTIQRTQQEDSAVYLCASSLMGGNTEAFFGQGTRLTVV.

This clone was counted only a few times. The genes are TRBV9 and TRBJ2-2; no clear D gene. V was pared by 0 bases and J by 3 bases, with 12 bases between. Germline-derived CDR1 and CDR2 are SGDLS and YYNGEE. There are 16 residues in the CDR3. CDR3 amino acids: CASSVEVGADTGELFF. The CDR3 DNA reads as TGTGCCAGCAGCGTAGAGGTGGGTGCGGACACCGGGGAGCTGTTTTTT.

The CDR3 loop is CASTRLAGISGANVLTF. The CDR3 region has the DNA TGTGCCAGCACCCGACTAGCGGGGATCTCTGGGGCCAACGTCCTGACTTTC. The V and J genes are TRBV11-2 and TRBJ2-6; 11 nucleotides match TRBD2. V was clipped by 7 bases and J by 0 bases; unmatched bases: 5. The CDR3 is 17 amino acids. CDR1 and CDR2 from the germline V gene are SGHAT and FQNNGV.

This clone has only a few counts. Other DNA sequences in the sample encode the same CDR3. The chain joins TRBV7-2 to TRBJ1-2; no definite D call. CDR1 and CDR2 (germline): SGHTA, FQGNSA. This CDR3 is 13 amino acids long. V lost 1 base to trimming and J lost 2 bases, with 5 bases between them. The CDR3 here is CASSLGLNYGYTF. As DNA, the CDR3 is TGTGCCAGCAGCTTAGGGCTGAACTATGGCTACACCTTC.

The chain has TRBV5-4 and TRBJ2-2, with 7 bases fitting TRBD2. The germline CDR1 and CDR2 sequences are SGHNT and YYREEE (reference sequence). CDR3 length equals 16 residues. With V trimmed by 3 bases and J by 7 bases, 12 bases remained unmatched. DNA of the CDR3: TGTGCCAGCAGCTCTACCTGGGGAGGGAATGGCGGGGAGCTGTTTTTT. Translation gives CASSSTWGGNGGELFF.

In DNA, the CDR3 is TGTGCCAGCAGCCCGTTCGGCGGGGCTTCTGGGGCCAACGTCCTGACTTTC. Its translation is CASSPFGGASGANVLTF. This sequence joins TRBV7-3 and TRBJ2-6, with D maybe TRBD2 (6 bases). This CDR3 has 17 residues. Looked up from germline, CDR1 is SGHTA and CDR2 is FQGTGA. Trimming pared 5 bases from V and 1 base from J, leaving 15 bases between.

The gene calls are TRBV11-2 and TRBJ2-1; 8 bases are shared with TRBD1. V gave up 6 bases and J gave up 4 bases; unmatched junction bases: 14. Germline V lookup: CDR1 SGHAT, CDR2 FQNNGV. This CDR3 comprises 17 residues. The CDR3 DNA sequence: TGTGCCAGCAGTAGGGCCTTAAGCAGGGGGCCGTACAATGAGCAGTTCTTC. Its protein is CASSRALSRGPYNEQFF. Full variable domain (remainder filled in from reference TRBV11-2 and TRBJ2-1): EAGVAQSPRYKIIEKRQSVAFWCNPISGHATLYWYQQILGQGPKLLIQFQNNGVVDDSQLPKDRFSAERLKGVDSTLKIQPAKLEDSAVYLCASSRALSRGPYNEQFFGPGTRLTVL.

The chain couples TRBV27 to TRBJ2-6; possibly TRBD1 for D (6 bases). The germline V and J ends were trimmed by 0 bases and 1 base, with 7 bases remaining between them. The CDR3 is made up of 16 amino acids. CDR1 and CDR2 (germline): MNHEY, SMNVEV (reference sequence). CDR3 in amino acids: CASSLSQGSGANVLTF. The CDR3 DNA is TGTGCCAGCAGTTTATCACAGGGATCTGGGGCCAACGTCCTGACTTTC. The full variable domain, its missing parts supplied by reference TRBV27 and TRBJ2-6, is EAQVTQNPRYLITVTGKKLTVTCSQNMNHEYMSWYRQDPGLGLRQIYYSMNVEVTDKGDVPEGYKVSRKEKRNFPLILESPSPNQTSLYFCASSLSQGSGANVLTFGAGSRLTVL.

There are many counts of this clone. The rearrangement uses TRBV15 and TRBJ1-4, with D tentatively TRBD1 (6 bases). The CDR3 is made up of 14 amino acids. V shed 5 bases and J shed 5 bases, with 12 bases lying between them. Looked up from germline, CDR1 is LNHNV and CDR2 is YYDKDF (reference sequence). CDR3 coding DNA: TGTGCCACCAGCTTGCGGACAGTCAATGAAAAACTGTTTTTT. It yields the protein CATSLRTVNEKLFF.

A few counts support this clone. Other DNA sequences from this sample encode an identical CDR3 as well. V usage is TRBV5-1 and J usage is TRBJ2-6, with D possibly TRBD2 on 5 matching bases. V lost 3 bases to trimming and J lost 0 bases, with 7 bases between them. CDR3 size: 15 residues. Germline V gives CDR1 SGHRS, CDR2 YFSETQ. For the CDR3, the DNA is TGCGCCAGCAGCTCCGAGGGCTCTGGGGCCAACGTCCTGACTTTC. This gives the protein CASSSEGSGANVLTF.

This chain joins TRBV19 and TRBJ1-5; 8 bases fit TRBD1. From germline, CDR1 is LNHDA and CDR2 SQIVND (reference sequence). Trimming took 4 bases from V and 2 from J; bases not matched to a gene: 7. This CDR3 contains 16 residues. DNA for the CDR3: TGTGCCAGTAGTACCACAGGGGGTCGGGGCAATCAGCCCCAGCATTTT. Amino acid sequence: CASSTTGGRGNQPQHF.